Each of the 18 T cell receptor beta chains below was sequenced from the same sample in a study of T cell repertoires in cytomegalovirus infection. Their specific antigens are unknown. TCRdb reanalysed the reads using MiXCR and keeps one entry per CDR3 protein. The data show more than 250,000 distinct CDR3 sequences, 20% to 30% seen once. Sample: cultured PBMCs, taken from culture after CMV antigen stimulation. Source of these receptors: a human donor in good health (CMV status not recorded). Some clones in this sample may be carry-over from other donors' samples.

The rearrangement uses TRBV6-8 and TRBJ2-1, with 14 positions matching TRBD2. Unmatched junction bases numbered 13, after V lost 8 bases and J lost 10 bases. Germline assignment: CDR1 MNHGY and CDR2 SAAAGT. This CDR3 has 16 residues. DNA of the CDR3: TGTGCCAGCCAAAGTCCCGGGACTAGCGGGAGTCGAGAGCAGTTCTTC. Amino acid sequence: CASQSPGTSGSREQFF.

The gene calls are TRBV4-3 and TRBJ2-2; unclear D gene. This CDR3 has 15 residues. Per germline, CDR1 LGHNA and CDR2 YSLEER. The germline V and J ends were trimmed by 0 bases and 6 bases, with 11 bases remaining between them. The CDR3 reads CASSQENRRSGELFF. The CDR3, as DNA: TGCGCCAGCAGCCAAGAGAACAGACGGTCCGGGGAGCTGTTTTTT.

The CDR3 sequence: CSATKIIAGVSYNEQFF. The CDR3 DNA reads as TGCAGTGCTACCAAAATAATAGCGGGAGTTTCCTACAATGAGCAGTTCTTC. V is TRBV20-1 and J is TRBJ2-1; TRBD2 agrees at 9 bases. J was trimmed by 1 base and V by 4 bases; bases with no gene match: 11. CDR1 is DFQATT and CDR2 is SNEGSKA in the germline V gene (reference sequence). The length of the CDR3 is 17 residues.

The chain employs TRBV4-1 and TRBJ2-7; TRBD2 aligns across 9 bases. This CDR3 comprises 15 residues. The V and J ends lost 4 bases and 3 bases, in that order; junction bases with no gene match: 7. CDR1 MGHRA and CDR2 YSYEKL come from the germline V gene. CDR3 DNA sequence: TGCGCCAGCAGCCTTACCCTTAGCGGGAGCTACGAGCAGTACGTC. Translation gives CASSLTLSGSYEQYV.

V is TRBV14 and J is TRBJ2-5, with 8 bases matching TRBD1. The CDR3 runs 19 residues. Per germline, CDR1 SGHDN and CDR2 FVKESK. The V gene end was trimmed by 4 bases and the J gene end by 2 bases; junction bases not matched to a gene: 18. The CDR3 DNA sequence: TGTGCCAGCAGCCCACTAATCCTCAGGGGGCGGCCAGAACAAGAGACCCAGTACTTC. Its translation: CASSPLILRGRPEQETQYF.

This chain links TRBV25-1 with TRBJ2-7; D possibly corresponds to TRBD2 (5 bases). This CDR3 spans 15 amino acids. The germline CDR1 and CDR2 sequences are MGHDK and SYGVNS. Trimming shortened V by 3 bases and J by 3 bases, and 15 bases separated the two germline ends. In DNA form, the CDR3 reads TGTGCCAGCAGTGATTCCTGGACTTCAGACTACGAGCAGTACTTC. Its translation: CASSDSWTSDYEQYF.

This clonotype was picked up many times. J is TRBJ2-5 and V is TRBV7-9; 10 bases fit TRBD2. The CDR3 covers 15 residues. Per germline, CDR1 SEHNR and CDR2 FQNEAQ (reference sequence). J lost 1 base, V lost 5 bases, and 4 bases had no gene match. This chain's CDR3 is CASSPRTSGQETQYF. Here the CDR3 DNA reads TGTGCCAGCAGCCCCCGGACTAGCGGCCAAGAGACCCAGTACTTC.

This clonotype was seen more than once but under ten times. The V gene is TRBV6-2 or TRBV6-3, the J gene TRBJ2-7; 8 bases line up with TRBD1. The V gene's germline CDR1 is MNHEY and CDR2 SVGEGT. There are 12 residues in the CDR3. The V and J ends lost 8 bases and 5 bases, in that order; junction bases with no gene match: 5. In DNA, the CDR3 is TGTGCCAGCCGGGACAGGTTCCACGAGCAGTACTTC. Translation gives CASRDRFHEQYF.

This clonotype came up a few times. The V call is TRBV7-3, the J call TRBJ2-3; D unresolved. Germline lookup yields CDR1 SGHTA and CDR2 FQGTGA. This CDR3 comprises 13 residues. V was pared by 1 base and J by 6 bases, with 8 bases between. The CDR3: CASSLIGSDTQYF. CDR3 bases: TGTGCCAGCAGCTTAATCGGTTCCGATACGCAGTATTTT.

This clonotype was detected ten times or more. This chain joins TRBV7-2 and TRBJ1-1, with D possibly matching TRBD1 (6 bases). The V gene lost 4 bases and the J gene lost 1 base, with 10 bases spanning the gap. The germline CDR1 and CDR2 sequences are SGHTA and FQGNSA. The CDR3 consists of 14 residues. The CDR3 DNA reads as TGTGCCAGCAGCTCCGGACAGCCGAACACTGAAGCTTTCTTT. It codes for CASSSGQPNTEAFF.

The table lists this clonotype with a few counts. The rearrangement joins TRBV11-3 to TRBJ2-1; 9 nucleotides align to TRBD2. Germline V gene sequence: CDR1 SGHNT, CDR2 YENEEA. The CDR3 has 16 residues. The junction had 9 bases not matched to a gene; V was cut back by 5 bases and J by 4 bases. The CDR3 nucleotides read TGTGCCAGCAGCCCCCTCGGCGGGAGGGTGTACAATGAGCAGTTCTTC. It encodes CASSPLGGRVYNEQFF.

The genes are TRBV7-2 and TRBJ2-5; D remains ambiguous. The CDR3 is made up of 13 amino acids. In germline, CDR1 is SGHTA, CDR2 FQGNSA. Trimming cost V 1 base and J 3 bases, with 6 bases left between them. The CDR3 is CASSLGHEETQYF. The CDR3 DNA is TGTGCCAGCAGCTTAGGACACGAAGAGACCCAGTACTTC.

This clonotype was counted ten times or more. The chain links TRBV4-1 to TRBJ1-2; tentative D call: TRBD1 (6 bases). The CDR3 is 15 residues long. The germline V and J ends were trimmed by 1 base and 4 bases, with 13 bases remaining between them. Per the germline V gene, CDR1 is MGHRA and CDR2 is YSYEKL. Here the CDR3 DNA reads TGCGCCAGCAGCCAAGGGGAGGGGGTCGCCTATGGCTACACCTTC. It is translated as CASSQGEGVAYGYTF.

There are a few counts of this clonotype. This sequence joins TRBV5-1 and TRBJ2-5; no reliable D call. This CDR3 region has 15 residues. Germline assignment: CDR1 SGHRS and CDR2 YFSETQ. Deletions cut 4 bases from V and 1 base from J, with 14 bases between. CDR3 protein: CASSTTQRTQETQYF. The CDR3 DNA reads as TGCGCCAGCAGCACCACCCAACGGACCCAAGAGACCCAGTACTTC.

The gene calls are TRBV19 and TRBJ2-1; 10 bases agree with TRBD2. CDR3 length: 16 residues. Germline V gene data show CDR1 as LNHDA and CDR2 as SQIVND (reference sequence). V lost 5 bases and J lost 4; bases outside the gene matches: 8. The DNA of the CDR3 is TGTGCCAGTAGTGGGGTAGCGGGAGGCAAGTACAATGAGCAGTTCTTC. Translated, it gives CASSGVAGGKYNEQFF.

This clonotype turned up a few times. V usage is TRBV24-1 and J usage is TRBJ1-2; the match to TRBD1 covers 9 bases. The ends lost 6 bases at V and 8 bases at J; junction bases unmatched: 12. CDR1 is KGHDR, CDR2 SFDVKD, per germline. The CDR3 is 15 amino acids. The CDR3 reads CATSNAGTGSKGYTF. In DNA, the CDR3 is TGTGCCACCAGTAATGCCGGGACAGGGTCGAAAGGCTACACCTTC.

The chain joins TRBV10-3 to TRBJ1-1; D call uncertain. V lost 0 bases and J 6 bases, leaving 11 bases between the germline ends. The CDR3 length is 14 residues. Germline CDR1 ENHRY, CDR2 SYGVKD. CDR3 in amino acids: CAISESVGRAEAFF. In DNA, the CDR3 is TGTGCCATCAGTGAGTCGGTGGGGAGAGCTGAAGCTTTCTTT.

The V call is TRBV14, the J call TRBJ2-1; 10 bases line up with TRBD2. Germline CDR1 and CDR2: SGHDN and FVKESK. This CDR3 region has 15 residues. The J segment lost 9 bases and the V segment lost 5 bases, leaving 10 bases of the junction unmatched. The DNA for the CDR3 is TGTGCCAGCAGCAGACTAGCGGGCGAACCCCGTGAGCAGTTCTTC. It translates to CASSRLAGEPREQFF.